This record covers a single T cell receptor beta chain. This sample is drawn from a study of blood T cell repertoires in COVID-19. V lost 4 bases and J 9 bases, leaving 18 bases between the germline ends. The CDR3 length is 15 residues. Germline V gene sequence: CDR1 SGHNT, CDR2 YENEEA. In the original workflow: Reference gene primers were amplified, and this amplification served to estimate nucleated cell counts. Assay: immunoSEQ multiplex PCR; the TCRdb copy retains only in-frame clones and omits some. Clone size and the V and J calls come from that table; the DNA yielded D and trimming. The table includes approximately 220,000 clones, approximately 90% detected once.

This sequence originates from a woman under 30 in a cohort exposed to, infected with or recovered from COVID-19 (not recorded which). Sequenced input: PBMCs or T cells enriched from blood (not recorded which). The chain carries TRBV11-3 and TRBJ2-2; weak D call: TRBD1 (5 bases). The CDR3 nucleotides are TGTGCCAGCAGCTCTCGGCAGGGCCCTTGGCGGGAGCTGTTTTTT. It specifies CASSSRQGPWRELFF.